This entry lists 10 T cell receptor beta chains sequenced from one sample in a study of blood T cell repertoires in COVID-19. TCRdb keeps only in-frame clones here, not all; method: immunoSEQ multiplex PCR. The top ten clones hold just over 6% of a sample with some 150,000 clones, about 80% of them seen once. The specimen was PBMCs or T cells enriched from blood (not recorded which). The receptors derive from a woman aged 45-65 years who had recovered from COVID-19.

The chain carries TRBV12-5 and TRBJ1-5; D not certain. The CDR3 has 13 residues. V lost 3 bases and J lost 3, with 6 bases in between. Germline V gives CDR1 LGHNT, CDR2 FRNRAP. For the CDR3, the DNA is TGTGCTAGTGGTTTAGGAGTCAATCAGCCCCAGCATTTT. It translates to CASGLGVNQPQHF.

This chain joins TRBV3-1 (or the pseudogene TRBV3-2) and TRBJ2-1; maybe TRBD1 (5 bases). From germline, CDR1 is LGHDT and CDR2 YNNKEL (reference sequence). Deletions cut 1 base from V and 8 bases from J, with 6 bases between. There are 12 residues in the CDR3. The CDR3 is CASSQAGYEQFF. The DNA of the CDR3 is TGTGCCAGCAGCCAAGCAGGGTATGAGCAGTTCTTC.

The chain joins TRBV19 to TRBJ1-5, with D possibly TRBD1 on 5 matching bases. There are 12 residues in the CDR3. The V and J ends lost 5 bases and 7 bases respectively, with 9 bases between them. Germline V gene data show CDR1 as LNHDA and CDR2 as SQIVND (reference sequence). The CDR3, as DNA: TGTGCCAGTAGTCCCTGGGGCCAGCCCCAGCATTTT. It encodes CASSPWGQPQHF. Complete variable domain (other parts from reference TRBV19 and TRBJ1-5): DGGITQSPKYLFRKEGQNVTLSCEQNLNHDAMYWYRQDPGQGLRLIYYSQIVNDFQKGDIAEGYSVSREKKESFPLTVTSAQKNPTAFYLCASSPWGQPQHFGDGTRLSIL.

The chain recombines TRBV5-1 with TRBJ2-6; D perhaps matches TRBD1 (6 bases). V was cut by 3 bases and J by 0 bases, with 10 bases left in between. The CDR3 is 16 residues long. Germline values: CDR1 SGHRS, CDR2 YFSETQ. CDR3 DNA: TGCGCCAGCAGCTCCACAGGGTTCTCTGGGGCCAACGTCCTGACTTTC. Translating it yields CASSSTGFSGANVLTF. The entire variable domain, with the rest obtained from reference TRBV5-1 and TRBJ2-6, is as follows: KAGVTQTPRYLIKTRGQQVTLSCSPISGHRSVSWYQQTPGQGLQFLFEYFSETQRNKGNFPGRFSGRQFSNSRSEMNVSTLELGDSALYLCASSSTGFSGANVLTFGAGSRLTVL.

This clone has just one count. The chain recombines TRBV2 with TRBJ1-5; 8 bases are a match to TRBD1. V shed 10 bases, J shed 5 bases, and the junction held 7 bases outside the gene matches. The germline V gene encodes CDR1 SNHLY and CDR2 FYNNEI. The CDR3 loop spans 13 amino acids. The CDR3 DNA reads TGTGCCACCTCACAGGGGGAATATCAGCCCCAGCATTTT. The encoded protein is CATSQGEYQPQHF.

The rearrangement links TRBV15 to TRBJ1-1; D gene unclear. CDR1 is LNHNV and CDR2 is YYDKDF in the germline V gene (reference sequence). Between the trimmed V and J ends, which lost 0 bases and 1 base, there was a span of 18 bases. The CDR3 length is 18 residues. The CDR3 loop is CATSRERAEASENTEAFF. CDR3 DNA: TGTGCCACCAGCAGAGAGAGGGCTGAGGCCTCAGAGAACACTGAAGCTTTCTTT. Full variable domain (outside the CDR3, taken from reference TRBV15 and TRBJ1-1): DAMVIQNPRYQVTQFGKPVTLSCSQTLNHNVMYWYQQKSSQAPKLLFHYYDKDFNNEADTPDNFQSRRPNTSFCFLDIRSPGLGDTAMYLCATSRERAEASENTEAFFGQGTRLTVV.

This chain links TRBV6-2 or TRBV6-3 with TRBJ2-7; D not certain. CDR3 size: 11 residues. V lost 4 bases to trimming and J lost 3 bases, with 4 bases between them. CDR1 and CDR2 (germline): MNHEY, SVGEGT. The CDR3 nucleotides are TGTGCCAGCAGTTTTCACTACGAGCAGTACTTC. Its protein is CASSFHYEQYF.

In this sample, this clone turned up a few times. At the DNA level, this CDR3 is encoded by other sequences in the same sample as well. The chain's CDR3 is CASGSPYSDTQYF. Here the CDR3 DNA reads TGTGCTAGTGGTTCCCCCTATTCAGATACGCAGTATTTT. J is TRBJ2-3 and V is TRBV12-5; D ambiguous. Germline V gives CDR1 LGHNT, CDR2 FRNRAP. V gave up 4 bases and J gave up 4 bases, with 9 bases separating them. This CDR3 has 13 residues.

The chain uses TRBV4-1 and TRBJ1-2; maybe TRBD1 (6 bases). This CDR3 comprises 14 residues. CDR1 is MGHRA, CDR2 YSYEKL, per germline. V lost 7 bases to trimming and J lost 7 bases, with 19 bases between them. The CDR3 here is CASTTGTNMGGYTF. As DNA, the CDR3 is TGCGCCAGCACGACCGGGACAAACATGGGTGGCTACACCTTC.

The chain links TRBV7-8 to TRBJ2-1, with TRBD2 identical over 11 bases. The germline V gene has CDR1 SGHVS and CDR2 FQNEAQ. V lost 4 bases to trimming and J lost 5 bases; unmatched junction nucleotides: 4. The CDR3 covers 15 residues. CDR3 coding DNA: TGTGCCAGCAGCTATAGCGGGGGGGCCCACAATGAGCAGTTCTTC. Protein product: CASSYSGGAHNEQFF.